Listed below are T cell receptor beta chains from one sample, sequenced in a study of T-cell reconstitution after alpha-beta-depleted transplantation in children. TCRdb independently ran MiXCR on the PCR reads; one entry per CDR3 protein. The sample contains approximately 350,000 distinct CDR3 sequences, over 9% of which appear only once. The input for sequencing was PBMCs from the stem cell graft donor, taken from the stem cell graft. These receptors were obtained from a human donor who donated a stem cell graft to a child with acute lymphoblastic leukemia. Each CDR3 is given with its conserved first and last residue. Fields, in order: D gene, J gene, clone size, V gene, CDR3 DNA, CDR3 protein. D genes are given only for firm matches. A clone size is listed for some rows: how often the clone was seen (once, few, many), or a class if it is expanded.

TRBD2	TRBJ2-5	-	TRBV28	TGTGCCAGCAGCCCAGGGACTAGCGGTTACCAAGAGACCCAGTACTTC	CASSPGTSGYQETQYF
-	TRBJ2-1	-	TRBV15	TGTGCCACCAGCAGAGATTTGGGTCACTCCTACAATGAGCAGTTCTTC	CATSRDLGHSYNEQFF
-	TRBJ2-7	many	TRBV4-3	TGCGCCAGCAGCCAAGGACCTAGCGAGTCCTACGAGCAGTACTTC	CASSQGPSESYEQYF
TRBD1	TRBJ1-6	-	TRBV3-1	TGTGCCAGCAGCCAAGATGCCCCGGGACAGGGGTCTACACCCCTCCACTTT	CASSQDAPGQGSTPLHF
TRBD2	TRBJ2-1	-	TRBV5-1	TGCGCCAGCAGCTTATCTAGCGGGAGCGATGAGCAGTTCTTC	CASSLSSGSDEQFF
TRBD1	TRBJ2-7	few	TRBV12-3/TRBV12-4	TGTGCCAGCAGTGATATCGTTTTACGGACAGGGCCCCACGAGCAGTACTTC	CASSDIVLRTGPHEQYF
-	TRBJ1-3	many	TRBV5-1	TGCGCCAGCAGCTTGGAAGGACAGCTTTGGTCTGGAAACACCATATATTTT	CASSLEGQLWSGNTIYF
-	TRBJ1-1	many	TRBV4-2	TGTGCCAGCAGCCAAGTGCAGGGGATGAACACTGAAGCTTTCTTT	CASSQVQGMNTEAFF
-	TRBJ1-5	few	TRBV5-1	TGCGCCAGCAGCTTGGGGACGGCGAACAATCAGCCCCAGCATTTT	CASSLGTANNQPQHF
TRBD2	TRBJ2-2	few	TRBV4-3	TGCGCCAGCAGCCATGGACTAGCGGGGAACACCGGGGAGCTGTTTTTT	CASSHGLAGNTGELFF
-	TRBJ2-5	many	TRBV5-1	TGCGCCAGCAGCTTGCTGCGGCCTCGGATGTCAGAGACCCAGTACTTC	CASSLLRPRMSETQYF
TRBD1	TRBJ2-7	few	TRBV27	TGTGCCAGCAGTTTCTACGTCGGTTCCGACAGGGCAACCGAGCAGTACTTC	CASSFYVGSDRATEQYF
-	TRBJ2-1	-	TRBV7-9	TGTGCCAGCAGCTCAACCGGGACACTGGGGGATGAGCAGTTCTTC	CASSSTGTLGDEQFF
-	TRBJ2-5	many	TRBV5-1	TGCGCCAGCAGCCACGCTCCTGGAAGCCAAGAGACCCAGTACTTC	CASSHAPGSQETQYF
-	TRBJ2-1	-	TRBV7-9	TGTGCCAGCAGCTCCCTATTGGAGGAGCAGTTCTTC	CASSSLLEEQFF
TRBD2	TRBJ2-7	-	TRBV9	TGTGCCAGCGGGAAGGATCTAGCGGGATCCGAGCAGTACTTC	CASGKDLAGSEQYF
TRBD1	TRBJ2-3	few	TRBV7-9	TGTGCCAGCAGCATCCAGGGGGCTATCGATACGCAGTATTTT	CASSIQGAIDTQYF
-	TRBJ2-1	many	TRBV5-5	TGTGCCAGCAGCTTGGGACAGTCCTACAATGAGCAGTTCTTC	CASSLGQSYNEQFF
-	TRBJ2-1	-	TRBV27	TGTGCCAGCAGACGACAGCTCGGGAAGCAGTTCTTC	CASRRQLGKQFF
TRBD1	TRBJ1-6	few	TRBV28	TGTGCCAGCAGTCTTCCACCGGGACAGGGGGATTCACCCCTCCACTTT	CASSLPPGQGDSPLHF
TRBD2	TRBJ2-5	many	TRBV20-1	TGCAGTGCTAGGGGGACTAGCAGAGAGACCCAGTACTTC	CSARGTSRETQYF
-	TRBJ1-3	-	TRBV2	TGTGCCAGAGGGACTGCCTCTGGAAACACCATATATTTT	CARGTASGNTIYF
TRBD2	TRBJ2-1	-	TRBV4-2	TGTGCCAGCAGCCAAGTTCTAGCGGGAGTCCTTGAGCAGTTCTTC	CASSQVLAGVLEQFF
-	TRBJ1-5	few	TRBV6-2/TRBV6-3	TGTGCCACAAAGGAGTATAGCAATCAGCCCCAGCATTTT	CATKEYSNQPQHF
TRBD1	TRBJ1-4	-	TRBV20-1	TGCAGTGCTACCGGACAGGGGGCGAATTATTTAGGTGAAAAACTGTTTTTT	CSATGQGANYLGEKLFF
-	TRBJ2-7	-	TRBV5-5	TGTGCCAGCAGCTTGGGGTTGAGGGACTACGAGCAGTACTTC	CASSLGLRDYEQYF
TRBD2	TRBJ2-3	-	TRBV5-1	TGCGCCAGCTCCCCGGGAGCGGGAGTCCTCGGCACAGATACGCAGTATTTT	CASSPGAGVLGTDTQYF
-	TRBJ2-5	few	TRBV6-1	TGTGCCAGCAGTGAATATATAGGACACCCTCAAGAGACCCAGTACTTC	CASSEYIGHPQETQYF
-	TRBJ2-1	many	TRBV5-1	TGCGCCAGCAGCCTTACAGGGGAGGTCTACAATGAGCAGTTCTTC	CASSLTGEVYNEQFF
-	TRBJ2-1	-	TRBV6-1	TGTGCCACTCAGCGGTCCTACAATGTGCAGTTCTTC	CATQRSYNVQFF
-	TRBJ2-3	-	TRBV5-1	TGCGCCAGCAGCTTGGAAGGGCGAGATACGCAGTATTTT	CASSLEGRDTQYF
TRBD2	TRBJ2-1	many	TRBV12-3/TRBV12-4	TGTGCCAGCAGCCCTAGCGGCCGAAAAGGCAATGAGCAGTTCTTC	CASSPSGRKGNEQFF
-	TRBJ2-1	-	TRBV4-3	TGCGCCAGCAGCCAAGGGATCACCAACCCCTACAATGAGCAGTTCTTC	CASSQGITNPYNEQFF
-	TRBJ2-7	-	TRBV7-2	TGTGCCAGCAGCACGACGGAACACGAGCAGTACTTC	CASSTTEHEQYF
-	TRBJ2-7	-	TRBV18	TGTGCCAGCTCAAGTGAGACCCAGAGGAGGAACGAGCAGTACTTC	CASSSETQRRNEQYF
TRBD2	TRBJ2-5	-	TRBV12-3/TRBV12-4	TGTGCCAGCAGTGTTGGACTAGCGGGTTCCAGCTCAGGGCGAGAGACCCAGTACTTC	CASSVGLAGSSSGRETQYF
-	TRBJ2-1	many	TRBV12-3/TRBV12-4	TGTGCCAGCAGTTTAGCGAGCCAGAGCTCCTACAATGAGCAGTTCTTC	CASSLASQSSYNEQFF
TRBD2	TRBJ2-7	many	TRBV2	TGTGCCAGCAGTTCTAGCGGGCCCTACCTAGAGCAGTACTTC	CASSSSGPYLEQYF
TRBD1	TRBJ2-7	few	TRBV12-3/TRBV12-4	TGTGCCAGCGGCACAGGGGGCAAGGGGACCACCTACGAGCAGTACTTC	CASGTGGKGTTYEQYF
TRBD2	TRBJ2-1	few	TRBV20-1	TGCAGTGCGGGCGGGAGTACCCACAATGAGCAGTTCTTC	CSAGGSTHNEQFF
-	TRBJ2-1	many	TRBV5-4	TGTGCCAGCAGGCGGGGCGGCTCCTACAATGAGCAGTTCTTC	CASRRGGSYNEQFF
-	TRBJ1-4	few	TRBV28	TGTGCCAGCAGTTGGGGCAGGGCGAGAGAAAAACTGTTTTTT	CASSWGRAREKLFF
TRBD2	TRBJ2-1	many	TRBV5-1	TGCGCCAGCAGCTCGACTAGCGGGGGTAATGAGCAGTTCTTC	CASSSTSGGNEQFF
-	TRBJ1-2	-	TRBV29-1	TGCAGCGTTGACTCAACCTCCGGGAGCTATGGCTACACCTTC	CSVDSTSGSYGYTF